The 15 T cell receptor beta chains below all came from one sample that was sequenced in a study of cytomegalovirus exposure and HLA in healthy donors. Primers included in the PCR were 60 Vbeta and 13 Jbeta primers. Sequencing used immunoSEQ multiplex PCR; TCRdb keeps in-frame clones, though not all of them. The profile shows approximately 150,000 clones, approximately 67% of them singletons. The sample taken for sequencing was PBMCs. The source is a woman between 18 and 30 years old in good health and CMV-seropositive.

This clone showed up just a few times. The V and J genes are TRBV19 and TRBJ1-4, with 7 bases that match TRBD1. This CDR3 comprises 16 residues. With V trimmed by 3 bases and J by 0 bases, 4 bases remained unmatched. The V gene's germline CDR1 is LNHDA and CDR2 SQIVND (reference sequence). CDR3 nucleotides: TGTGCCAGTAGTATGGGGACAGTCTCAACTAATGAAAAACTGTTTTTT. This gives the protein CASSMGTVSTNEKLFF.

The gene calls are TRBV11-3 and TRBJ2-3, with 11 nucleotides matching TRBD2. In germline, CDR1 is SGHNT, CDR2 YENEEA. The CDR3 extends over 18 amino acids. With 1 base clipped from V and 1 base from J, the junction kept 7 bases outside the gene matches. The CDR3 spells CASSLVHSGGEGTDTQYF. As DNA, the CDR3 is TGTGCCAGCAGCTTAGTTCATAGCGGGGGGGAAGGCACAGATACGCAGTATTTT.

The count of this clone is one. The chain is built from TRBV19 and TRBJ2-1; 7 nucleotides align to TRBD1. Looked up from germline, CDR1 is LNHDA and CDR2 is SQIVND (reference sequence). The junction had 8 bases not matched to a gene; V was cut back by 0 bases and J by 3 bases. This CDR3 comprises 17 residues. The CDR3 coding sequence is TGTGCCAGTAGTATAGAATTTTTTGGGACAGACTACAATGAGCAGTTCTTC. Residues: CASSIEFFGTDYNEQFF. Filled out from reference TRBV19 and TRBJ2-1, the complete variable domain reads DGGITQSPKYLFRKEGQNVTLSCEQNLNHDAMYWYRQDPGQGLRLIYYSQIVNDFQKGDIAEGYSVSREKKESFPLTVTSAQKNPTAFYLCASSIEFFGTDYNEQFFGPGTRLTVL.

The chain carries TRBV7-8 and TRBJ1-6, with D tentatively TRBD1 (5 bases). The V end was cut by 3 bases, the J end by 7 bases, with 13 bases between. The germline V gene has CDR1 SGHVS and CDR2 FQNEAQ. The CDR3 totals 15 residues. This chain's CDR3 is CASSLGRIWNSPLHF. CDR3 bases: TGTGCCAGCAGCTTGGGGCGGATTTGGAATTCACCCCTCCACTTT.

The chain recombines TRBV6-5 with TRBJ2-2; 8 bases map to TRBD2. Germline CDR1 and CDR2: MNHEY and SVGAGI. Trimming cost V 8 bases and J 2 bases; bases outside gene matches: 7. The CDR3 has 15 residues. In nucleotides, the CDR3 is TGTGCCAGCCGTACGGGGGGGACTAACACCGGGGAGCTGTTTTTT. Protein: CASRTGGTNTGELFF.

This clone was detected only a few times. V is TRBV7-8 and J is TRBJ2-2, with TRBD1 matching over 7 bases. Losses at the gene ends were 2 bases for V and 0 bases for J; bases not matched to a gene: 9. Germline assignment: CDR1 SGHVS and CDR2 FQNEAQ. The length of the CDR3 is 18 residues. The CDR3 spells CASSLLGQVLTNTGELFF. The CDR3 nucleotides read TGTGCCAGCAGCTTACTCGGACAGGTCCTTACGAACACCGGGGAGCTGTTTTTT.

CDR3 loop: CAWNRDRDNYGYTF. Here the CDR3 DNA reads TGTGCCTGGAATAGGGACAGGGATAACTATGGCTACACCTTC. The V gene is TRBV30, the J gene TRBJ1-2; 9 nucleotides agree with TRBD1. The V and J ends lost 4 bases and 1 base, in that order; junction bases with no gene match: 4. CDR1 is GTSNPN, CDR2 SVGIG, per germline (reference sequence). The CDR3 is 14 amino acids.

The chain uses TRBV6-1 and TRBJ2-7, with a possible D match to TRBD1 (6 bases). V lost 1 base and J lost 7, with 14 bases in between. The CDR3 contains 14 residues. Germline V gene data show CDR1 as MNHNS and CDR2 as SASEGT. Here the CDR3 DNA reads TGTGCCAGCAGTGAAGGACAGGTGGGGAGAGAGCAGTACTTC. This encodes CASSEGQVGREQYF.

The V call is TRBV14, the J call TRBJ2-5, with 8 bases identical to TRBD2. With V trimmed by 3 bases and J by 5 bases, 14 bases remained unmatched. The CDR3 extends over 17 amino acids. Germline-derived CDR1 and CDR2 are SGHDN and FVKESK. This chain's CDR3 is CASSHLAGTVGAETQYF. CDR3 coding DNA: TGTGCCAGCAGCCACCTAGCGGGCACCGTGGGAGCTGAGACCCAGTACTTC. Combining the CDR3 with reference TRBV14 and TRBJ2-5 gives the whole variable domain EAGVTQFPSHSVIEKGQTVTLRCDPISGHDNLYWYRRVMGKEIKFLLHFVKESKQDESGMPNNRFLAERTGGTYSTLKVQPAELEDSGVYFCASSHLAGTVGAETQYFGPGTRLLVL.

This clone appeared a single time. V and J are TRBV18 and TRBJ2-7, with TRBD1 matching 7 bases. Per germline, CDR1 KGHSH and CDR2 LQKENI. J gave up 0 bases and V 3 bases, and 5 bases lay outside the gene matches. This CDR3 is 15 amino acids long. CDR3 protein: CASSPQTGPSYEQYF. CDR3 DNA: TGTGCCAGCTCACCTCAGACAGGGCCCTCCTACGAGCAGTACTTC.

The chain links TRBV4-1 to TRBJ2-7; possible D gene TRBD1, 5 bases. The germline V and J ends were trimmed by 0 bases and 11 bases, with 11 bases remaining between them. The CDR3 totals 12 residues. Germline V lookup: CDR1 MGHRA, CDR2 YSYEKL. Here the CDR3 DNA reads TGCGCCAGCAGCCAAGATCGGCAGGGAAAGTACTTC. Translated, it gives CASSQDRQGKYF.

The chain uses TRBV7-2 and TRBJ2-2; the D gene is possibly TRBD2 (6 bases). The V end lost 5 bases, the J end lost 6 bases, and 10 bases lay between the germline ends. The CDR3 runs to 13 residues. The germline V gene encodes CDR1 SGHTA and CDR2 FQGNSA. CDR3 sequence reads: CASSLRLAGELFF. CDR3 nucleotide sequence: TGTGCCAGCAGCCTCCGACTAGCCGGGGAGCTGTTTTTT.

In this sample, this clone turned up a few times. The rearrangement uses TRBV15 and TRBJ2-1, with 10 bases identical to TRBD2. V was pared by 2 bases and J by 2 bases, with 3 bases of the junction left unmatched. The CDR3 totals 16 residues. Germline CDR1 and CDR2: LNHNV and YYDKDF (reference sequence). DNA of the CDR3: TGTGCCACCAGCAGAAAGAGCGGGGGGGCCTACAATGAGCAGTTCTTC. Amino acids: CATSRKSGGAYNEQFF.

This clone was counted between two and nine times. V and J are TRBV2 and TRBJ2-7; 7 bases match TRBD2. CDR1 is SNHLY, CDR2 FYNNEI, per germline. This CDR3 comprises 13 residues. J was trimmed by 4 bases and V by 7 bases; bases with no gene match: 7. CDR3 in amino acids: CASTLTSSYEQYF. DNA for the CDR3: TGTGCCAGCACATTGACTAGCTCATACGAGCAGTACTTC.

The rearrangement joins TRBV5-6 to TRBJ1-1; D is perhaps TRBD1 (5 bases). Germline values: CDR1 SGHDT, CDR2 YYEEEE. V dropped 4 bases and J dropped 6 bases, with 13 bases sitting between them. The CDR3 consists of 13 residues. CDR3 amino acids: CASSRTGLSEAFF. Written as DNA, the CDR3 is TGTGCCAGCAGCCGTACGGGACTTTCTGAAGCTTTCTTT.